One sample yielded the 22 T cell receptor beta chains listed below, sequenced in a study of cytomegalovirus exposure and HLA in healthy donors. Some clones are missing from TCRdb's copy, which holds only in-frame ones; the method was immunoSEQ multiplex PCR. This table has approximately 270,000 clones, approximately 86% appearing once. Sequencing was done on a sample of PBMCs. The origin of the receptors is a woman aged 18-29 years in good health and CMV-seronegative.

In the case of this clone: Germline is not matched at one junction end, which may reflect a read error. The rearrangement links TRBV19 to TRBJ1-3; maybe TRBD1 (5 bases). The CDR3 sequence is 14 residues long. Per the germline V gene, CDR1 is LNHDA and CDR2 is SQIVND (reference sequence). The CDR3 nucleotides read TGTGCCAGTAGGACCCAAGGGACTGGAGACACCATATATTTT. Its translation is CASRTQGTGDTIYF.

The J gene is TRBJ1-2, the V gene TRBV7-9, with 7 bases matching TRBD1. Trimming at V came to 5 bases and at J to 4 bases, leaving 4 bases not matched to a gene. The CDR3 length is 13 residues. From germline, CDR1 is SEHNR and CDR2 FQNEAQ (reference sequence). The CDR3 loop reads CASSVRDSYGYTF. The CDR3 DNA reads TGTGCCAGCAGCGTCCGGGACAGCTATGGCTACACCTTC.

The chain employs TRBV6-5 and TRBJ1-5; TRBD1 might be the D (5 bases). Germline V gene lookup returns CDR1 MNHEY and CDR2 SVGAGI. V was cut by 5 bases and J by 2 bases, with 13 bases left in between. The CDR3 totals 15 residues. This chain's CDR3 is CASSPQGLGNQPQHF. Written as DNA, the CDR3 is TGTGCCAGCAGTCCCCAGGGCTTGGGCAATCAGCCCCAGCATTTT.

V gene TRBV6-6 combines with J gene TRBJ1-1; D may be TRBD1 (5 bases). V shed 3 bases and J shed 8 bases, with 7 bases lying between them. Germline V lookup: CDR1 MNHNY, CDR2 SVGAGI (reference sequence). This CDR3 region has 11 residues. CDR3 sequence reads: CASSYDREAFF. The CDR3 DNA reads as TGTGCCAGCAGTTATGACAGAGAAGCTTTCTTT.

The gene calls are TRBV11-2 and TRBJ2-7, with D possibly TRBD1 on 6 matching bases. This CDR3 contains 15 residues. Germline CDR1 is SGHAT and CDR2 is FQNNGV. V gave up 6 bases and J gave up 0 bases, with 15 bases separating them. The CDR3 protein is CASRPDSFRSYEQYF. CDR3 DNA: TGTGCCAGCAGGCCGGACAGTTTCCGCTCCTACGAGCAGTACTTC.

The genes are TRBV6-5 and TRBJ2-5, with TRBD2 matching over 11 bases. Per the germline V gene, CDR1 is MNHEY and CDR2 is SVGAGI. With 4 bases clipped from V and 5 bases from J, the junction kept 6 bases outside the gene matches. The CDR3 is 15 amino acids. The CDR3: CASSSLLAGGETQYF. As DNA, the CDR3 is TGTGCCAGCAGTTCCCTATTAGCGGGAGGGGAGACCCAGTACTTC.

The rearrangement uses TRBV2 and TRBJ2-3; 7 bases fit TRBD2. The germline V gene has CDR1 SNHLY and CDR2 FYNNEI. Trimming cost V 2 bases and J 3 bases; bases outside gene matches: 5. This CDR3 is built from 15 residues. The CDR3 protein is CASSEWLAATDTQYF. The CDR3 region has the DNA TGTGCCAGCAGTGAATGGCTAGCGGCTACAGATACGCAGTATTTT.

This chain's CDR3 is CASSFRGAYEQYF. The CDR3, as DNA: TGCGCCAGCAGCTTCCGGGGAGCCTACGAGCAGTACTTC. V gene TRBV5-1 combines with J gene TRBJ2-7; tentative D call: TRBD2 (5 bases). The germline CDR1 and CDR2 sequences are SGHRS and YFSETQ. Between the trimmed V and J ends, which lost 2 bases and 2 bases, there was a span of 8 bases. The CDR3 is 13 amino acids. The full variable domain, rest sourced from reference TRBV5-1 and TRBJ2-7, is KAGVTQTPRYLIKTRGQQVTLSCSPISGHRSVSWYQQTPGQGLQFLFEYFSETQRNKGNFPGRFSGRQFSNSRSEMNVSTLELGDSALYLCASSFRGAYEQYFGPGTRLTVT.

The chain is built from TRBV5-1 and TRBJ2-7; D is perhaps TRBD1 (6 bases). V lost 4 bases and J 1 base, leaving 12 bases between the germline ends. Germline V gene data show CDR1 as SGHRS and CDR2 as YFSETQ. This CDR3 comprises 14 residues. Here the CDR3 reads CASSRTESSYEQYF. The DNA of the CDR3 is TGCGCCAGCAGCAGGACAGAGTCTTCCTACGAGCAGTACTTC.

The V gene is TRBV5-1, the J gene TRBJ1-3, with D unclear. The germline V gene has CDR1 SGHRS and CDR2 YFSETQ. This CDR3 is built from 12 residues. V lost 4 bases, J lost 4 bases, and 6 bases lay in between. The CDR3 is CASSRTGNTIYF. CDR3 in DNA: TGCGCCAGCAGCCGCACAGGAAACACCATATATTTT.

This chain links TRBV5-1 with TRBJ1-2; TRBD1 matches at 9 bases. Germline values: CDR1 SGHRS, CDR2 YFSETQ. V was pared by 4 bases and J by 2 bases, with 6 bases of the junction left unmatched. The CDR3 runs 15 residues. The CDR3 spells CASSLGQGINYGYTF. CDR3 in DNA: TGCGCCAGCAGCCTCGGACAGGGGATAAACTATGGCTACACCTTC.

This chain links TRBV7-3 with TRBJ1-2; 11 positions match TRBD1. Germline assignment: CDR1 SGHTA and CDR2 FQGTGA. This CDR3 has 16 amino acids. Trimming took 5 bases from V and 7 from J; bases not matched to a gene: 12. DNA of the CDR3: TGTGCCAGCAGCCCCTCCGGACAGGGGGCGCAGAGTGGCTACACCTTC. As protein: CASSPSGQGAQSGYTF.

The V and J genes are TRBV27 and TRBJ1-1, with D hard to call. The CDR3 has 14 amino acids. Trimming stripped 6 bases from V and 6 bases from J, with 17 bases between. Germline V lookup: CDR1 MNHEY, CDR2 SMNVEV (reference sequence). The DNA for the CDR3 is TGTGCCAGCAGCCGACGTAGAGGCGCGGCTGAAGCTTTCTTT. The encoded protein is CASSRRRGAAEAFF.

The J gene is TRBJ2-1, the V gene TRBV11-2; 8 bases are shared with TRBD1. Germline loops: CDR1 SGHAT, CDR2 FQNNGV. J was trimmed by 9 bases and V by 4 bases; bases with no gene match: 8. The CDR3 spans 14 residues. The DNA of the CDR3 is TGTGCCAGCAGCTCAACAGGGGGAGGCAGTGAGCAGTTCTTC. It is translated as CASSSTGGGSEQFF.

CDR3 amino acids: CASRRAGGSDTQYF. The CDR3 DNA reads TGTGCCAGCCGGAGGGCAGGGGGCTCAGATACGCAGTATTTT. The chain joins TRBV6-1 to TRBJ2-3, with TRBD1 matching over 8 bases. This CDR3 region has 14 residues. V was clipped by 8 bases and J by 4 bases; unmatched bases: 8. CDR1 and CDR2 (germline): MNHNS, SASEGT.

The V gene is TRBV15, the J gene TRBJ2-7; 8 bases align to TRBD2. This CDR3 contains 16 residues. Losses at the gene ends were 0 bases for V and 0 bases for J; bases not matched to a gene: 4. Germline V lookup: CDR1 LNHNV, CDR2 YYDKDF (reference sequence). CDR3 bases: TGTGCCACCAGCAGAGATCCGGGGGGGGCCTCCTACGAGCAGTACTTC. This encodes CATSRDPGGASYEQYF. Looking up the rest from reference TRBV15 and TRBJ2-7 gives the full variable domain: DAMVIQNPRYQVTQFGKPVTLSCSQTLNHNVMYWYQQKSSQAPKLLFHYYDKDFNNEADTPDNFQSRRPNTSFCFLDIRSPGLGDTAMYLCATSRDPGGASYEQYFGPGTRLTVT.

This clone was recorded only once. This chain uses TRBV28 with TRBJ2-5, with D maybe TRBD2 (6 bases). The germline V gene encodes CDR1 MDHEN and CDR2 SYDVKM. The CDR3 runs to 12 residues. V lost 8 bases to trimming and J lost 5 bases, with 12 bases between them. The CDR3 DNA is TGTGCCAGCGGGGGACTGAGGGAGACCCAGTACTTC. It codes for CASGGLRETQYF. Combining the CDR3 with reference TRBV28 and TRBJ2-5 gives the whole variable domain DVKVTQSSRYLVKRTGEKVFLECVQDMDHENMFWYRQDPGLGLRLIYFSYDVKMKEKGDIPEGYSVSREKKERFSLILESASTNQTSMYLCASGGLRETQYFGPGTRLLVL.

The genes are TRBV29-1 and TRBJ1-2; D remains unclear. The V end was cut by 0 bases, the J end by 6 bases, with 11 bases between. Looked up from germline, CDR1 is SQVTM and CDR2 is ANQGSEA. The CDR3 covers 13 residues. Here the CDR3 reads CSVEDLRGNGYTF. CDR3 nucleotide sequence: TGCAGCGTTGAAGATCTGCGGGGTAATGGCTACACCTTC.

The gene calls are TRBV29-1 and TRBJ1-2, with unresolved D. Per germline, CDR1 SQVTM and CDR2 ANQGSEA. V lost 4 bases and J 0 bases, leaving 3 bases between the germline ends. The CDR3 spans 11 residues. The CDR3 DNA sequence: TGCAGCGTTGTCACTAACTATGGCTACACCTTC. It translates to CSVVTNYGYTF.

The CDR3 sequence: CASSLSGGVNYGYTF. The DNA for the CDR3 is TGTGCCAGCAGTTTATCTGGGGGCGTAAACTATGGCTACACCTTC. The chain carries TRBV27 and TRBJ1-2, with D perhaps TRBD1 (6 bases). CDR3 length: 15 residues. Per germline, CDR1 MNHEY and CDR2 SMNVEV (reference sequence). V was shortened by 0 bases and J by 2 bases, with 10 bases between the two germline ends.

This chain uses TRBV11-2 with TRBJ1-5, with D maybe TRBD1 (6 bases). The CDR3 is 13 amino acids. CDR1 is SGHAT, CDR2 FQNNGV, per germline. Trimming stripped 2 bases from V and 7 bases from J, with 9 bases between. In nucleotides, the CDR3 is TGTGCCAGCAGCTTAACAGGGCAGCAGCCCCAGCATTTT. This codes for CASSLTGQQPQHF.

V and J are TRBV9 and TRBJ1-2; the D is unclear. V lost 1 base and J 8 bases, leaving 9 bases between the germline ends. The CDR3 is 12 amino acids. CDR1 and CDR2 (germline): SGDLS, YYNGEE. In DNA, the CDR3 is TGTGCCAGCAGCGTAAACGAGGGCGGCTACACCTTC. It yields the protein CASSVNEGGYTF. The full variable domain, its missing parts supplied by reference TRBV9 and TRBJ1-2, is DSGVTQTPKHLITATGQRVTLRCSPRSGDLSVYWYQQSLDQGLQFLIQYYNGEERAKGNILERFSAQQFPDLHSELNLSSLELGDSALYFCASSVNEGGYTFGSGTRLTVV.